A selection of T cell receptor beta chains follows, all from one sample in a study of blood T cell repertoires in COVID-19. TCRdb keeps only in-frame clones here, not all; method: immunoSEQ multiplex PCR. The sample comprises hundreds of thousands of clones, around 87% of which are singletons, and about 6.9% rests with the top ten. Sequencing used peripheral blood. These receptor sequences come from a woman between 50 and 59 years old with COVID-19, enrolled during active disease. CDR3s include the opening cysteine and the closing phenylalanine or tryptophan. The D gene is left open where the match is weak. Rows give clone size only sometimes, using once, few, many, or a class for an expanded clone.

TRBV5-5	-	15	-	TRBJ2-2	TGTGCCAGCAGCTTGGTCCAGGGTTACACCGGGGAGCTGTTTTTT	CASSLVQGYTGELFF
TRBV15	-	17	-	TRBJ2-2	TGTGCCACCAGCCAGTCAGAACAGGGTGAGTTCGGCGGGGAGCTGTTTTTT	CATSQSEQGEFGGELFF
TRBV27	once	15	-	TRBJ1-5	TGTGCCAGCAGTTTATTTGGGGGCAGCAATCAGCCCCAGCATTTT	CASSLFGGSNQPQHF
TRBV12-5	-	15	TRBD1	TRBJ1-5	TGTGCTAGTGGTCCGGGGACAGCCTGGGATCAGCCCCAGCATTTT	CASGPGTAWDQPQHF
TRBV5-1	-	15	TRBD2	TRBJ2-2	TGCGCCAGCAGCCCGGGACTAGCGGGAGCCGGGGAGCTGTTTTTT	CASSPGLAGAGELFF
TRBV29-1	-	12	TRBD1	TRBJ1-2	TGCAGCTCAGGGACAGTTAACTATGGCTACACCTTC	CSSGTVNYGYTF
TRBV29-1	-	15	TRBD1	TRBJ2-5	TGCAGCGTTGAATCCGGCAGGGGGCTAGGCGAGACCCAGTACTTC	CSVESGRGLGETQYF
TRBV15	-	13	TRBD1	TRBJ2-7	TGTGCCACCAGAGGGGGACAGCACGGCGAGCAGTACTTC	CATRGGQHGEQYF
TRBV5-1	once	15	TRBD2	TRBJ2-3	TGCGCCAGCAGCTTTGGCGGGAGGGCCGCAGATACGCAGTATTTT	CASSFGGRAADTQYF
TRBV7-2	-	18	-	TRBJ1-6	TGTGCCAGCAGCTTAGCCCTGGGCACGAGCTCCTATAATTCACCCCTCCACTTT	CASSLALGTSSYNSPLHF
TRBV5-1	once	15	TRBD2	TRBJ2-1	TGCGCCAGGTCTCGGGCTAGCGGGAGGGCCTATGAGCAGTTCTTC	CARSRASGRAYEQFF
TRBV6-5	-	15	-	TRBJ2-7	TGTGCCAGCAGTTACTCTTACAGCCAAACCTACGAGCAGTACTTC	CASSYSYSQTYEQYF
TRBV4-1	-	16	TRBD2	TRBJ2-1	TGCGCCAGCAGCCAAGTCAGGACTAGCGGGAGATTTGAGCAGTTCTTC	CASSQVRTSGRFEQFF
TRBV18	-	17	TRBD2	TRBJ2-1	TGTGCCAGCTCACCCAGGACTAGCGGGAACCAGCTCAATGAGCAGTTCTTC	CASSPRTSGNQLNEQFF
TRBV5-1	-	15	TRBD1	TRBJ2-7	TGCGCCAGCAGAGTTGGGACAGTTGACTCCTACGAGCAGTACTTC	CASRVGTVDSYEQYF
TRBV7-9	-	15	TRBD1	TRBJ1-2	TGTGCCAGCAGCCCCAGTCCAGACAGGGGGCAGGGCTACACCTTC	CASSPSPDRGQGYTF
TRBV5-5	once	15	TRBD2	TRBJ2-1	TGTGCCAGCAGCGATAGCGGGACCCCTTACAATGAGCAGTTCTTC	CASSDSGTPYNEQFF
TRBV19	-	16	TRBD1	TRBJ1-5	TGTGCCAGTAGGAGATTGGACAGGGGGCTCGGTCAGCCCCAGCATTTT	CASRRLDRGLGQPQHF
TRBV2	-	13	-	TRBJ1-1	TGTGCCAGCAGTGTTGTCCGGGAGACTGAAGCTTTCTTT	CASSVVRETEAFF
TRBV29-1	-	13	-	TRBJ1-2	TGCAGCGTTGGGCCCGCTCCTAACTATGGCTACACCTTC	CSVGPAPNYGYTF
TRBV6-6	-	16	-	TRBJ1-5	TGTGCCAGCAGCCACGGGGGAGTGTTTGGCGATCAGCCCCAGCATTTT	CASSHGGVFGDQPQHF
TRBV19	-	15	-	TRBJ2-3	TGTGCCAGTACCCGGAGTGCGGGCCTCACAGATACGCAGTATTTT	CASTRSAGLTDTQYF
TRBV7-8	-	18	-	TRBJ1-2	TGTGCCAGCAGCTTAGATGGGGACATATCTCGGGCTAACTATGGCTACACCTTC	CASSLDGDISRANYGYTF
TRBV7-2	-	14	TRBD2	TRBJ2-7	TGTGCCAGCAGCTATCGGGAGGGCCAGTACGAGCAGTACTTC	CASSYREGQYEQYF
TRBV14	-	14	-	TRBJ2-1	TGTGCCAGCAGCCAAGAGCGGAAGTTCAATGAGCAGTTCTTC	CASSQERKFNEQFF
TRBV19	-	13	-	TRBJ2-1	TGTGCCAGTAGTATACGACAGTTTGATGAGCAGTTCTTC	CASSIRQFDEQFF
TRBV7-2	few	18	TRBD2	TRBJ2-3	TGTGCCAGCAGCTTAGCACCCCGGACTAGCGGGAGCACAGATACGCAGTATTTT	CASSLAPRTSGSTDTQYF
TRBV6-5	-	15	-	TRBJ1-3	TGTGCCAGCAGGACCGGGAGGCGCTCTGGAAACACCATATATTTT	CASRTGRRSGNTIYF
TRBV30	-	17	TRBD1	TRBJ1-2	TGTGCCTGGAGTGTTCTACAATGGGGACAGGGACATTATGGCTACACCTTC	CAWSVLQWGQGHYGYTF
TRBV6-8	-	16	TRBD2	TRBJ2-2	TGTGCCAGCAGTTTTGTAGCGGGCCTGAACACCGGGGAGCTGTTTTTT	CASSFVAGLNTGELFF
TRBV14	-	16	-	TRBJ2-7	TGTGCCAGCAGCCTCTTCTCTTCTCACTCCTCCTACGAGCAGTACTTC	CASSLFSSHSSYEQYF
TRBV30	-	14	-	TRBJ1-5	TGTGCCTGGACAGGTTCTACCCCTAATCAGCCCCAGCATTTT	CAWTGSTPNQPQHF
TRBV7-9	-	14	TRBD2	TRBJ2-3	TGTGCCAGCAGCTTCACTAGCGGGAGGGATACGCAGTATTTT	CASSFTSGRDTQYF
TRBV19	-	15	-	TRBJ1-4	TGTGCCAGTAGTAGAGGAGTCCTTACGAATGAAAAACTGTTTTTT	CASSRGVLTNEKLFF
TRBV4-1	-	12	-	TRBJ1-1	TGCGCCAGCAGCCCCACGGGAGCAGAAGCTTTCTTT	CASSPTGAEAFF
TRBV2	-	16	-	TRBJ2-2	TGTGCCAGCAGCTTCCGACTTGGGAGTCATGCCGGGGAGCTGTTTTTT	CASSFRLGSHAGELFF
TRBV7-6	-	14	TRBD1	TRBJ1-2	TGTGCCAGCAGCTTGGGGGACAGGGGGCAAGGCTACACCTTC	CASSLGDRGQGYTF